Shown below are 16 T cell receptor beta chains from a single sample sequenced in a study of T-cell memory formation after mild COVID-19. In TCRdb, the 5' RACE reads were re-called with MiXCR into one record per CDR3 protein. Here the sample spans approximately 450,000 distinct CDR3 sequences, about 20% being singletons. The sequenced material came from PBMCs or a T cell subset sorted from them (not recorded which). The receptors shown here come from an adult woman who had mild COVID-19 (a few samples of this study predate the infection). Cell type and time point are not known.

The chain uses TRBV6-6 and TRBJ2-2; D unclear. Germline values: CDR1 MNHNY, CDR2 SVGAGI (reference sequence). The CDR3 consists of 16 residues. Trimming removed 0 bases from V and 1 base from J, with 9 bases in between. The CDR3 region has the DNA TGTGCCAGCAGTTACTCGTGGAGCCTGAACACCGGGGAGCTGTTTTTT. Protein sequence: CASSYSWSLNTGELFF.

The chain recombines TRBV5-1 with TRBJ2-5, with D tentatively TRBD2 (5 bases). V lost 1 base and J lost 2, with 6 bases in between. Germline V gene sequence: CDR1 SGHRS, CDR2 YFSETQ. This CDR3 contains 13 residues. The DNA for the CDR3 is TGCGCCAGCAGCTTGCGGGATCAAGAGACCCAGTACTTC. Amino acid sequence: CASSLRDQETQYF.

The J gene is TRBJ2-7, the V gene TRBV12-3 or TRBV12-4, with D possibly being TRBD2 (7 bases). This CDR3 region has 14 residues. Trimming removed 8 bases at V and 2 bases at J, with 16 bases between. CDR3 amino acids: CASHFGGAPYEQYF. The CDR3 region has the DNA TGTGCCAGCCATTTTGGGGGGGCGCCCTACGAGCAGTACTTC.

The chain couples TRBV29-1 to TRBJ1-1; 8 positions match TRBD1. CDR1 is SQVTM and CDR2 is ANQGSEA in the germline V gene. The CDR3 totals 13 residues. V lost 4 bases to trimming and J lost 6 bases; unmatched junction nucleotides: 7. CDR3 in DNA: TGCAGCGTTGTGACAGGGGTGGTCGCTGAAGCTTTCTTT. Translating it yields CSVVTGVVAEAFF.

The chain employs TRBV12-3 or TRBV12-4 and TRBJ2-7, with D possibly matching TRBD1 (7 bases). This CDR3 is 15 amino acids long. Deletions cut 8 bases from V and 1 base from J, with 18 bases between. The CDR3, as DNA: TGTGCCAGCGCTGGGGCAGGGGGGTTTTCCTACGAGCAGTACTTC. It codes for CASAGAGGFSYEQYF.

In its sample, this clonotype was seen a few times. The chain couples TRBV7-9 to TRBJ1-1; no clear D. The CDR3 length is 11 residues. Looked up from germline, CDR1 is SEHNR and CDR2 is FQNEAQ (reference sequence). With 5 bases removed from V and 6 bases from J, the gap between germline ends came to 7 bases. The CDR3, as DNA: TGTGCCAGCAGCCGGGAAGCTGAAGCTTTCTTT. It specifies CASSREAEAFF.

V is TRBV6-2 or TRBV6-3 and J is TRBJ1-5, with D perhaps matching TRBD1 (5 bases). Deletions cut 6 bases from V and 4 bases from J, with 10 bases between. Germline V gene data show CDR1 as MNHEY and CDR2 as SVGEGT. CDR3 length: 13 residues. The CDR3 DNA sequence: TGTGCCAGCAGCAACGACAGAAATCAGCCCCAGCATTTT. It translates to CASSNDRNQPQHF.

This clonotype was observed a few times. The chain has TRBV6-2 or TRBV6-3 and TRBJ2-1, with 8 positions matching TRBD1. The CDR3 extends over 18 amino acids. Looked up from germline, CDR1 is MNHEY and CDR2 is SVGEGT. The J segment lost 4 bases and the V segment lost 4 bases, leaving 15 bases of the junction unmatched. The CDR3 sequence is CASSSRTGINPRYNEQFF. In nucleotides, the CDR3 is TGTGCCAGCAGTTCCCGGACAGGGATCAACCCGCGTTACAATGAGCAGTTCTTC.

This clonotype was recorded a few times. The chain has TRBV4-3 and TRBJ2-7; no clear D gene. Trimming stripped 0 bases from V and 3 bases from J, with 15 bases between. CDR3 length: 16 amino acids. The germline CDR1 and CDR2 sequences are LGHNA and YSLEER. CDR3 nucleotides: TGCGCCAGCAGCCAAGATTCGTATCGGGCCCACTACGAGCAGTACTTC. Its translation: CASSQDSYRAHYEQYF.

This clonotype was seen at least ten times. The chain combines TRBV7-9 with TRBJ1-1; no firm D call. V shed 5 bases and J shed 0 bases, with 7 bases lying between them. Germline V gene sequence: CDR1 SEHNR, CDR2 FQNEAQ (reference sequence). The CDR3 extends over 13 amino acids. The chain's CDR3 is CASSLDMNTEAFF. The DNA for the CDR3 is TGTGCCAGCAGCCTTGACATGAACACTGAAGCTTTCTTT.

The gene calls are TRBV7-2 and TRBJ1-2; 8 nucleotides match TRBD1. Germline values: CDR1 SGHTA, CDR2 FQGNSA. The CDR3 spans 14 residues. The V gene end was trimmed by 0 bases and the J gene end by 5 bases; junction bases not matched to a gene: 2. CDR3 nucleotide sequence: TGTGCCAGCAGCTTAGCGACAGGGGTTTATGGCTACACCTTC. It yields the protein CASSLATGVYGYTF.

The CDR3 DNA reads TGTGCCAGTAGTACGGCAGGGGAGACCCAGTACTTC. It encodes CASSTAGETQYF. The chain couples TRBV19 to TRBJ2-5; D perhaps matches TRBD1 (5 bases). Germline-derived CDR1 and CDR2 are LNHDA and SQIVND (reference sequence). The V end was cut by 4 bases, the J end by 5 bases, with 8 bases between. The CDR3 extends over 12 amino acids.

This clonotype has only a few counts. V and J are TRBV12-3 or TRBV12-4 and TRBJ1-3, with TRBD1 matching 10 bases. The CDR3 is 16 residues long. The V segment lost 6 bases and the J segment 2 bases; nucleotides outside the gene matches: 7. The DNA of the CDR3 is TGTGCCAGCAGCCCCCGGGACAGGGGAACTGGAAACACCATATATTTT. Protein sequence: CASSPRDRGTGNTIYF.

The V call is TRBV6-6, the J call TRBJ2-7, with 7 nucleotides matching TRBD1. The V gene's germline CDR1 is MNHNY and CDR2 SVGAGI (reference sequence). The CDR3 is 18 residues long. Trimming at V came to 2 bases and at J to 0 bases, leaving 13 bases not matched to a gene. CDR3 amino acids: CASSYALGQEATSYEQYF. CDR3 DNA: TGTGCCAGCAGTTACGCCCTTGGACAGGAAGCAACCTCCTACGAGCAGTACTTC.

The V call is TRBV9, the J call TRBJ2-3; 9 bases fit TRBD2. V lost 3 bases, J lost 2 bases, and 7 bases stayed unmatched. This CDR3 is built from 16 residues. Germline CDR1 SGDLS, CDR2 YYNGEE. In DNA, the CDR3 is TGTGCCAGCAGCGCCATAGCGGGGGACTACACAGATACGCAGTATTTT. This sequence encodes CASSAIAGDYTDTQYF.

The V call is TRBV2, the J call TRBJ1-5, with 8 bases aligning to TRBD1. CDR1 is SNHLY and CDR2 is FYNNEI in the germline V gene. Trimming cost V 3 bases and J 5 bases; bases outside gene matches: 3. This CDR3 spans 14 amino acids. The CDR3 protein is CASSDRTGYQPQHF. CDR3 nucleotide sequence: TGTGCCAGCAGTGACAGGACAGGGTATCAGCCCCAGCATTTT.